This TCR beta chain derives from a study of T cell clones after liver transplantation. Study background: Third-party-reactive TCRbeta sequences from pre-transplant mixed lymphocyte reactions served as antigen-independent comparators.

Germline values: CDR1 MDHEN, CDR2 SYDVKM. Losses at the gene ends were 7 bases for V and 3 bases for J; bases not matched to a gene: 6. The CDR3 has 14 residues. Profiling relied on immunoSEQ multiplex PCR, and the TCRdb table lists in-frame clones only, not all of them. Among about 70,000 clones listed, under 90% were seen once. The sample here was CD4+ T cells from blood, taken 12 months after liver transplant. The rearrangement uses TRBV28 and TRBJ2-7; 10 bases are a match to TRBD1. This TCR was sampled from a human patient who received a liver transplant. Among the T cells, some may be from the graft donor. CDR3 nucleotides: TGTGCCAGCAACCGACAGGGGGCCAACTACGAGCAGTACTTC. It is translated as CASNRQGANYEQYF.